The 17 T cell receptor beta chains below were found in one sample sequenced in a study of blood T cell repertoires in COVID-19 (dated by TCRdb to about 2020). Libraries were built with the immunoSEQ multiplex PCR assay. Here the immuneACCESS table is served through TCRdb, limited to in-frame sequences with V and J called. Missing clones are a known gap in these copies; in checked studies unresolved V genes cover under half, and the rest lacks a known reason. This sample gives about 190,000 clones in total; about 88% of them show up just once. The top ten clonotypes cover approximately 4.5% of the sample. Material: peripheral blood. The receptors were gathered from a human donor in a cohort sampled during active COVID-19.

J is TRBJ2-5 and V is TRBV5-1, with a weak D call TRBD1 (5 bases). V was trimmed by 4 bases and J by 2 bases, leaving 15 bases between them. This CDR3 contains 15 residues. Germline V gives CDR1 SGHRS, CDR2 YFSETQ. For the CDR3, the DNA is TGCGCCAGCAGCCTGGGTGGCTCAGGGCAAGAGACCCAGTACTTC. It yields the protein CASSLGGSGQETQYF.

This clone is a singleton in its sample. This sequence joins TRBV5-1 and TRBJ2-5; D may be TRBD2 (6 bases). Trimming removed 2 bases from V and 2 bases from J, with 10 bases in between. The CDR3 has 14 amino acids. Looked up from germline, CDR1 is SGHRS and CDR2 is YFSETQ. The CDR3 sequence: CASSFRRVQETQYF. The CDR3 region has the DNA TGCGCCAGCAGCTTCCGGAGGGTTCAAGAGACCCAGTACTTC.

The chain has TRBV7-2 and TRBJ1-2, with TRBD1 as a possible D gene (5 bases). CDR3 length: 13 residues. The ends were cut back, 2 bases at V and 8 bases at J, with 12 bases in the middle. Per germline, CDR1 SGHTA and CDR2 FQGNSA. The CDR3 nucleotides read TGTGCCAGCAGCTTAAGGGACTCCCGGGGCTACACCTTC. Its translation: CASSLRDSRGYTF. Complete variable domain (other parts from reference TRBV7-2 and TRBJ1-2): GAGVSQSPSNKVTEKGKDVELRCDPISGHTALYWYRQSLGQGLEFLIYFQGNSAPDKSGLPSDRFSAERTGGSVSTLTIQRTQQEDSAVYLCASSLRDSRGYTFGSGTRLTVV.

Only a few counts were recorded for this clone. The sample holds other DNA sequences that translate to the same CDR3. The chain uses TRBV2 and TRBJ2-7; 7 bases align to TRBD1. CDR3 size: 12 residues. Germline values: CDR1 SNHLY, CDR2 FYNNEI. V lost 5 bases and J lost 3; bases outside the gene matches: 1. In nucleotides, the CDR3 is TGTGCCAGCAGTAGGGACAGCTACGAGCAGTACTTC. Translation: CASSRDSYEQYF.

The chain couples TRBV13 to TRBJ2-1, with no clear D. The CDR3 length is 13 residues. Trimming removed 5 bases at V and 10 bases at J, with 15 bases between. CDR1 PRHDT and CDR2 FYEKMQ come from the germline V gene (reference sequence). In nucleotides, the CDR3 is TGTGCCAGCAGCCTCACGTCCGTCGGGGAGCAGTTCTTC. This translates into CASSLTSVGEQFF.

CDR3 sequence (DNA): TGTGCCAGCAGCCAGGGACATCTGAATTCACCCCTCCACTTT. This encodes CASSQGHLNSPLHF. The V call is TRBV14, the J call TRBJ1-6; tentatively, D is TRBD1 (6 bases). CDR3 length equals 14 residues. CDR1 is SGHDN, CDR2 FVKESK, per germline. V lost 3 bases and J lost 7, with 10 bases in between.

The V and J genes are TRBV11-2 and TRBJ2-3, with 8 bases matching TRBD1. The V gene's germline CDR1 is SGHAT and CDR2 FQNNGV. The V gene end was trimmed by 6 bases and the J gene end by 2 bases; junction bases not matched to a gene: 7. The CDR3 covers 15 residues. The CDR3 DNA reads TGTGCCAGCAGGATAACAGGGGGAAACACAGATACGCAGTATTTT. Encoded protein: CASRITGGNTDTQYF.

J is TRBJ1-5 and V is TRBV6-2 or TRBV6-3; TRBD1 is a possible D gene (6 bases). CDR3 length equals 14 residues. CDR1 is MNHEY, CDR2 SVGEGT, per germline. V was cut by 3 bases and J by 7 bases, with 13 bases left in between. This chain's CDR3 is CASSYTTQGQPQHF. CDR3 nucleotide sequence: TGTGCCAGCAGTTATACGACCCAGGGGCAGCCCCAGCATTTT.

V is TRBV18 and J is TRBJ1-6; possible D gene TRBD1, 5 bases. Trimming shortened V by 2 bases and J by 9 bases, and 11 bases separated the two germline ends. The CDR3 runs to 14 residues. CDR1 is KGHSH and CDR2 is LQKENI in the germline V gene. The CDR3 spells CASSPAGTVSPLHF. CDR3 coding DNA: TGTGCCAGCTCACCAGCGGGGACGGTTTCACCCCTCCACTTT.

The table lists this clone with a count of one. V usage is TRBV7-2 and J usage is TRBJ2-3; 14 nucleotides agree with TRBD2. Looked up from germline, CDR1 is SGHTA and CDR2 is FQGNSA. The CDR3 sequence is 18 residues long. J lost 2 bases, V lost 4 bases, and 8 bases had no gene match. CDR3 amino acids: CASSSTRLAGGITDTQYF. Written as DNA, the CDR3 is TGTGCCAGCAGCTCGACTCGACTAGCGGGGGGGATCACAGATACGCAGTATTTT.

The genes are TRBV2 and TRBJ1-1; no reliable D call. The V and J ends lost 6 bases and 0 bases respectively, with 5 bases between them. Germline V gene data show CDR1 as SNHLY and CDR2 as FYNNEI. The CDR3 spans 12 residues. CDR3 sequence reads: CASRGLNTEAFF. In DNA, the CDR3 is TGTGCCAGCAGGGGCCTGAACACTGAAGCTTTCTTT. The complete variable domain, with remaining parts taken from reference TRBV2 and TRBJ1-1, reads EPEVTQTPSHQVTQMGQEVILRCVPISNHLYFYWYRQILGQKVEFLVSFYNNEISEKSEIFDDQFSVERPDGSNFTLKIRSTKLEDSAMYFCASRGLNTEAFFGQGTRLTVV.

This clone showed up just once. In DNA form, the CDR3 reads TGTGCCAGCTCACCCAGTTCAGGGTCTGGAAACACCATATATTTT. Translating gives CASSPSSGSGNTIYF. J is TRBJ1-3 and V is TRBV18; possible D gene TRBD1, 5 bases. V dropped 3 bases and J dropped 1 base, with 10 bases sitting between them. The germline CDR1 and CDR2 sequences are KGHSH and LQKENI. The CDR3 totals 15 residues. Full variable domain (missing parts from reference TRBV18 and TRBJ1-3): NAGVMQNPRHLVRRRGQEARLRCSPMKGHSHVYWYRQLPEEGLKFMVYLQKENIIDESGMPKERFSAEFPKEGPSILRIQQVVRGDSAAYFCASSPSSGSGNTIYFGEGSWLTVV.

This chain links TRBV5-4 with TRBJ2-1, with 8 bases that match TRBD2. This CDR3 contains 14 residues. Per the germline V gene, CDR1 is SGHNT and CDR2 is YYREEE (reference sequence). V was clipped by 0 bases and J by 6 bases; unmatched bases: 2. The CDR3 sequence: CASSLEGLGNEQFF. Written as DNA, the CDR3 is TGTGCCAGCAGCTTGGAGGGACTAGGCAATGAGCAGTTCTTC.

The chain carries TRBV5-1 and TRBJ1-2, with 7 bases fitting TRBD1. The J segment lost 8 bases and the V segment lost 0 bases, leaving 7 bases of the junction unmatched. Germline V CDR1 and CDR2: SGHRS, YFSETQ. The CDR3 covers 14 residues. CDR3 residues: CASSLDGQGGGYTF. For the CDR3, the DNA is TGCGCCAGCAGCTTGGATGGCCAGGGGGGCGGCTACACCTTC.

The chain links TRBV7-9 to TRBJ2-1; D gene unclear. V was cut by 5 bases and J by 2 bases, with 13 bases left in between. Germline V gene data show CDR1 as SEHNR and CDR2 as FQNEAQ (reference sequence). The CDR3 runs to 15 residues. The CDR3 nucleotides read TGTGCCAGCAGCCAAGATCGAGGTACCTACAATGAGCAGTTCTTC. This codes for CASSQDRGTYNEQFF.

CDR3 in amino acids: CASSSAGTFYNEQFF. CDR3 nucleotide sequence: TGTGCCAGCAGCTCAGCGGGGACTTTCTACAATGAGCAGTTCTTC. The chain couples TRBV6-6 to TRBJ2-1; 7 nucleotides align to TRBD2. Trimming removed 6 bases from V and 3 bases from J; junction bases left unmatched: 8. CDR3 size: 15 residues. In germline, CDR1 is MNHNY, CDR2 SVGAGI (reference sequence).

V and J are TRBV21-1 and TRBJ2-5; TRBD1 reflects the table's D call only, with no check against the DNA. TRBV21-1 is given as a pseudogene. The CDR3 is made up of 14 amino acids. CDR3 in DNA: TGTGCCAGATCCCAGGGGCTTGGTGATGAGACCCAGTACTTC. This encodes CARSQGLGDETQYF.